Shown below are 5 T cell receptor beta chains from a single sample sequenced in a study of blood T cells in healthy people across ages. A second PCR, run for 7 to 11 cycles, used a sample-barcoded 5' primer plus a J-beta primer mix. From the 5' RACE reads, TCRdb called clonotypes with MiXCR, one entry per CDR3 protein. The table records around 1.5 million distinct CDR3 sequences, roughly 32% of them present only once. Material: blood. The receptors derive from a woman in her thirties in good health.

This chain links TRBV7-9 with TRBJ2-2; 10 bases are a match to TRBD2. Germline CDR1 SEHNR, CDR2 FQNEAQ (reference sequence). There are 17 residues in the CDR3. V trimming: 1 base; J trimming: 3 bases; junction bases outside the gene matches: 5. The CDR3 DNA reads as TGTGCCAGCAGCTTAGGGCTAGCGGGAGTCTACACCGGGGAGCTGTTTTTT. It translates to CASSLGLAGVYTGELFF.

The chain has TRBV4-1 and TRBJ1-1; D ambiguous. The CDR3 contains 13 residues. V lost 1 base and J lost 4, with 7 bases in between. Germline CDR1 is MGHRA and CDR2 is YSYEKL. As DNA, the CDR3 is TGCGCCAGCAGCCAAGCTTTTTCCACTGAAGCTTTCTTT. It specifies CASSQAFSTEAFF.

This clonotype was counted once. Mismatch with germline at one junction end may stem from a read error. The chain has TRBV28 and TRBJ2-7; D is tentatively TRBD1 or TRBD2 (5 bases each). In germline, CDR1 is MDHEN, CDR2 SYDVKM. This CDR3 contains 14 residues. The CDR3 nucleotides are TGTGCCAGCAGTATTAGTGGGGGTTCCTACGGGCAGTACTTC. This codes for CASSISGGSYGQYF. The whole variable domain, filled in from reference TRBV28 and TRBJ2-7, reads DVKVTQSSRYLVKRTGEKVFLECVQDMDHENMFWYRQDPGLGLRLIYFSYDVKMKEKGDIPEGYSVSREKKERFSLILESASTNQTSMYLCASSISGGSYGQYFGPGTRLTVT.

This clonotype has more than one count but fewer than ten. V and J are TRBV6-5 and TRBJ2-3; D assignment may be TRBD1 or TRBD2 (5 bases each). The CDR3 has 16 residues. The germline V gene has CDR1 MNHEY and CDR2 SVGAGI. V was shortened by 2 bases and J by 0 bases, with 12 bases between the two germline ends. In DNA, the CDR3 is TGTGCCAGCAGTTACGGGGGTGAATTTAGCACAGATACGCAGTATTTT. Translating it yields CASSYGGEFSTDTQYF.

The chain employs TRBV5-1 and TRBJ2-1, with D perhaps TRBD1 (5 bases). The CDR3 length is 15 residues. V was trimmed by 3 bases and J by 2 bases, leaving 12 bases between them. CDR1 is SGHRS and CDR2 is YFSETQ in the germline V gene. CDR3 loop: CASSSRQPAYNEQFF. CDR3 sequence (DNA): TGCGCCAGCAGCTCCCGACAGCCCGCCTACAATGAGCAGTTCTTC.